The 4 T cell receptor beta chains in this list originate from one sample, sequenced in a study of identical twins. One entry per CDR3 protein results from TCRdb running MiXCR on the 5' RACE reads. The sample carries about 700,000 distinct CDR3 sequences, over 8.5% recorded once. These data are also associated with another study on yellow fever vaccine responses in identical twins.

Sequencing used PBMCs. The receptors derive from a woman under 30 in good health.

This clonotype was picked up many times. The chain is built from TRBV7-3 and TRBJ2-2; 9 bases are shared with TRBD2. This CDR3 has 16 amino acids. Germline loops: CDR1 SGHTA, CDR2 FQGTGA. Trimming cost V 1 base and J 6 bases; bases outside gene matches: 6. Written as DNA, the CDR3 is TGTGCCAGCAGCTTAAACGGCGCGGGGGGGCCCGGGGAGCTGTTTTTT. Translation gives CASSLNGAGGPGELFF.

This clonotype was seen a few times. Germline is not matched at one junction end, which may reflect a read error. The chain joins TRBV13 to TRBJ2-4; no definite D call. The CDR3 is 16 amino acids. Germline values: CDR1 PRHDT, CDR2 FYEKMQ (reference sequence). CDR3 sequence: CASSFSSGLSKNIQHF. As DNA, the CDR3 is TGTGCCAGCAGCTTTAGTTCCGGGTTATCCAAAAACATTCAGCACTTC.

This clonotype turned up a few times. CDR3 DNA: TGTGCCAGCAGCCCTCGGACAGGGTTCGATGAGCAGTTCTTC. Its translation: CASSPRTGFDEQFF. The chain combines TRBV7-3 with TRBJ2-1; 8 nucleotides match TRBD1. CDR1 and CDR2 (germline): SGHTA, FQGTGA. V was pared by 5 bases and J by 8 bases, with 8 bases of the junction left unmatched. CDR3 size: 14 residues.

The chain joins TRBV18 to TRBJ2-3; possibly TRBD2 for D (6 bases). CDR1 is KGHSH and CDR2 is LQKENI in the germline V gene. The CDR3 runs 16 residues. The germline V and J ends were trimmed by 2 bases and 3 bases, with 15 bases remaining between them. The CDR3 DNA sequence: TGTGCCAGCTCACCAGACTCTAGCGACTTAACAGATACGCAGTATTTT. Residues: CASSPDSSDLTDTQYF.